This is a list of T cell receptor beta chains from one sample in a study of cytomegalovirus exposure and HLA in healthy donors. Sequencing was performed with immunoSEQ multiplex PCR; in TCRdb, only in-frame clones are kept and a portion is missing. The data hold tens of thousands of clones, with approximately 63% observed a single time. The sample taken for sequencing was PBMCs. These receptors were obtained from a woman aged 45-65 years in good health and CMV-seropositive. Both conserved end residues are part of each CDR3. The D gene is left open where the match is weak. Size values are once, few and many counts, or a class for expanded clones, and some rows have none.

D,J,V,size,DNA,CDR3
-,TRBJ1-5,TRBV19,-,TGTGCCAGTAGAGTGGAGGGAGGGGTGTTGAGCAATCAGCCCCAGCATTTT,CASRVEGGVLSNQPQHF
-,TRBJ2-7,TRBV6-1,-,TGTGCCAGCAGTGCCTCTGGCCTCTACGAGCAGTACTTC,CASSASGLYEQYF
TRBD1,TRBJ1-2,TRBV2,-,TGTGCCAGCAGGGGTAGGGGACAGGGGAGAGATGGCTACACCTTC,CASRGRGQGRDGYTF
-,TRBJ2-7,TRBV30,-,TGTGCCTGGAGAGCCAGGGTTAACCCCTACGAGCAGTACTTC,CAWRARVNPYEQYF
-,TRBJ2-1,TRBV7-9,-,TGTGCCAGCAGCTTGTCAGGGAACAATGAGCAGTTCTTC,CASSLSGNNEQFF
-,TRBJ2-7,TRBV4-1,-,TGCGCCAGCAGCCCGCAGGGGTACGAGCAGTACTTC,CASSPQGYEQYF
TRBD1,TRBJ2-7,TRBV6-5,-,TGTGCCAGCAGCGACCGGGACAGACTCCGCGAGCAGTACTTC,CASSDRDRLREQYF
TRBD1,TRBJ1-2,TRBV30,-,TGTGCCAGGACAGGTGCCTCCCTTAACTATGGCTACACCTTC,CARTGASLNYGYTF
-,TRBJ1-4,TRBV5-1,-,TGCGCCAGCAGCTTGAGTACAGGGATTGGCAGTAATGAAAAACTGTTTTTT,CASSLSTGIGSNEKLFF
-,TRBJ1-5,TRBV7-2,-,TGTGCCAGCAGCCCTGGAGTTAGCAATCAGCCCCAGCATTTT,CASSPGVSNQPQHF
TRBD1,TRBJ1-5,TRBV11-1,-,TGTGCCAGCAGCCCCCGGGACAGGGAGGGCAATCAGCCCCAGCATTTT,CASSPRDREGNQPQHF
-,TRBJ1-2,TRBV11-2,-,TGTGCCAGCAGCTTCCGGTTACGGGGTAACGGTTACACCTTC,CASSFRLRGNGYTF
-,TRBJ2-7,TRBV5-4,-,TGTGCCAGCAGCCCCCCGACAGGCTACGAGCAGTACTTC,CASSPPTGYEQYF
TRBD1,TRBJ1-2,TRBV19,-,TGTGCCAGTAGTACCCTCGACAGGGTCCATGGCTACACCTTC,CASSTLDRVHGYTF
-,TRBJ2-2,TRBV19,few,TGTGCCAGTAGTATTTGGGGCGACACCGGGGAGCTGTTTTTT,CASSIWGDTGELFF